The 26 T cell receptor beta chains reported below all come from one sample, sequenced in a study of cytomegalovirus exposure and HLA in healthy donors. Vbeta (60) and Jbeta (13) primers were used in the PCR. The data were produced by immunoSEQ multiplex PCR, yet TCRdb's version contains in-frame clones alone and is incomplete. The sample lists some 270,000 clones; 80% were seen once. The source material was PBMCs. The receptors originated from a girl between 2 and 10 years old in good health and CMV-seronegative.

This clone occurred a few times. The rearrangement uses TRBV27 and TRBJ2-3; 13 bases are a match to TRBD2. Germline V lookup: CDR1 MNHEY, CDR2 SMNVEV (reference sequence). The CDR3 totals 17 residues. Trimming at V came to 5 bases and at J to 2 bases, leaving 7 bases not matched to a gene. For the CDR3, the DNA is TGTGCCAGCAGTATACGGACTAGCGGGAGCCTCACAGATACGCAGTATTTT. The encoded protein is CASSIRTSGSLTDTQYF.

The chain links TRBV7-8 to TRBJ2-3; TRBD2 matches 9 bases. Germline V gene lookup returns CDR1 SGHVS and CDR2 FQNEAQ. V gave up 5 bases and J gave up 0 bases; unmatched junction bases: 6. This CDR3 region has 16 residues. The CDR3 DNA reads TGTGCCAGCAGCCCGTCTAGCGGGACTAGCACAGATACGCAGTATTTT. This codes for CASSPSSGTSTDTQYF.

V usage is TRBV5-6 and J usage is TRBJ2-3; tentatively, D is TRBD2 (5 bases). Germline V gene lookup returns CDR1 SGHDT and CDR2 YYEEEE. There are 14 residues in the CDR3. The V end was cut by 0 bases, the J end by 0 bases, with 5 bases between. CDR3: CASSLGESTDTQYF. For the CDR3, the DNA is TGTGCCAGCAGCTTGGGGGAGAGCACAGATACGCAGTATTTT.

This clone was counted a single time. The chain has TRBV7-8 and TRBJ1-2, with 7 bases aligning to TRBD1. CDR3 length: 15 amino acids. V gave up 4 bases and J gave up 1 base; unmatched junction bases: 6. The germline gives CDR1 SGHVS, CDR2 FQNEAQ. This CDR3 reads CASSSRDSLNYGYTF. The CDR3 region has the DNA TGTGCCAGCAGCTCTAGGGACAGCCTTAACTATGGCTACACCTTC. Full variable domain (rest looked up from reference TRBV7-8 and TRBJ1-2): GAGVSQSPRYKVAKRGQDVALRCDPISGHVSLFWYQQALGQGPEFLTYFQNEAQLDKSGLPSDRFFAERPEGSVSTLKIQRTQQEDSAVYLCASSSRDSLNYGYTFGSGTRLTVV.

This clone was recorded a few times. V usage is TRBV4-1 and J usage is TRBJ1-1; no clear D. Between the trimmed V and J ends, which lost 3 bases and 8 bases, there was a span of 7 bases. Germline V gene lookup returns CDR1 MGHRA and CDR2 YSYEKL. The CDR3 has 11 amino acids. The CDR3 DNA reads TGCGCCAGCAGCCATCAGACAGAAGCTTTCTTT. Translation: CASSHQTEAFF.

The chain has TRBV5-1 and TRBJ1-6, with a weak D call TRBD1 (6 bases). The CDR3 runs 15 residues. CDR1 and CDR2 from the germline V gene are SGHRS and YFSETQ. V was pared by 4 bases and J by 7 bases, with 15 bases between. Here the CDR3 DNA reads TGCGCCAGCAGCGGAAGAGGACAGCCGAATTCACCCCTCCACTTT. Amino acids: CASSGRGQPNSPLHF. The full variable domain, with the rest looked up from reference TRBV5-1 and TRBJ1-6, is KAGVTQTPRYLIKTRGQQVTLSCSPISGHRSVSWYQQTPGQGLQFLFEYFSETQRNKGNFPGRFSGRQFSNSRSEMNVSTLELGDSALYLCASSGRGQPNSPLHFGNGTRLTVT.

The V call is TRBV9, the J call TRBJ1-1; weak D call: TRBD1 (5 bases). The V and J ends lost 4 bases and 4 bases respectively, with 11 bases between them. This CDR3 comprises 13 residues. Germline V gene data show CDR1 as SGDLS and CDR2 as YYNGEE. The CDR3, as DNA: TGTGCCAGCAGCCTGGGGGGAAGCACTGAAGCTTTCTTT. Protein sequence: CASSLGGSTEAFF.

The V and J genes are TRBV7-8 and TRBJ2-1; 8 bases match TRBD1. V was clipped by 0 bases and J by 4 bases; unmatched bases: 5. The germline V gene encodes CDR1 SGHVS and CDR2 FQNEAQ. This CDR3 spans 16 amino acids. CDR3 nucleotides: TGTGCCAGCAGCTTAGCCCGGGACAGGCCTTACAATGAGCAGTTCTTC. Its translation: CASSLARDRPYNEQFF.

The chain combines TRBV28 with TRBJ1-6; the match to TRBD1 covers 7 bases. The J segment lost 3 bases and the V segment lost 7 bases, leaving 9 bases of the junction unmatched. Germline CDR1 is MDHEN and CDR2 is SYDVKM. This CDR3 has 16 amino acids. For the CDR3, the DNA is TGTGCCAGCAAATTACAGGGGCCCCTCTATAATTCACCCCTCCACTTT. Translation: CASKLQGPLYNSPLHF.

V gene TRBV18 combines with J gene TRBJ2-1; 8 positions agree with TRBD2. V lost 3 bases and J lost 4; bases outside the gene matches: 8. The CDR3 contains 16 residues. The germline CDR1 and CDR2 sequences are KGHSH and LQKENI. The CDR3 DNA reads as TGTGCCAGCTCACCCAATCCGGGACTAGAGTACAATGAGCAGTTCTTC. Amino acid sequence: CASSPNPGLEYNEQFF.

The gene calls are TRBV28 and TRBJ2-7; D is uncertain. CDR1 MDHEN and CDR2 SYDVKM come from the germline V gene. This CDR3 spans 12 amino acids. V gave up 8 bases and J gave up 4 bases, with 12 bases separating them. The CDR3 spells CASSLNLYEQYF. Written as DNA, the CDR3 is TGTGCCAGCTCACTAAATTTGTACGAGCAGTACTTC.

CDR3 protein: CASSPLAGIPPYEQYF. DNA for the CDR3: TGTGCCAGCTCACCTCTAGCGGGAATCCCCCCCTACGAGCAGTACTTC. The gene calls are TRBV18 and TRBJ2-7, with 9 positions matching TRBD2. Trimming removed 3 bases from V and 2 bases from J; junction bases left unmatched: 8. Germline V gene lookup returns CDR1 KGHSH and CDR2 LQKENI. The CDR3 extends over 16 amino acids.

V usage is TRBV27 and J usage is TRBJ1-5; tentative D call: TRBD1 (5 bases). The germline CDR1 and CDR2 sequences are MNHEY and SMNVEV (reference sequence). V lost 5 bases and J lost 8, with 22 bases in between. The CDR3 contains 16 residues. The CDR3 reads CASSPSMQGAAKPQHF. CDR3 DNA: TGTGCCAGCAGTCCGTCCATGCAGGGCGCGGCGAAGCCCCAGCATTTT.

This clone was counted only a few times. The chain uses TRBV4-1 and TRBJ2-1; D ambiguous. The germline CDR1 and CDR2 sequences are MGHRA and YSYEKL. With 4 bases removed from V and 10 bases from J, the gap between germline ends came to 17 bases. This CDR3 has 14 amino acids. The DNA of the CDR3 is TGCGCCAGCAGCCCAGGCTATCTTAGTGGGGAGCAGTTCTTC. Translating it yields CASSPGYLSGEQFF.

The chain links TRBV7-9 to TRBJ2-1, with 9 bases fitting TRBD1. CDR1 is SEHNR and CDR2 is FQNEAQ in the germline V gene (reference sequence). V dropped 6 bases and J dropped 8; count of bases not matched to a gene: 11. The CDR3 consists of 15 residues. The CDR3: CASSSGTGPWDEQFF. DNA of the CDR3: TGTGCCAGCAGTTCCGGGACAGGGCCATGGGATGAGCAGTTCTTC.

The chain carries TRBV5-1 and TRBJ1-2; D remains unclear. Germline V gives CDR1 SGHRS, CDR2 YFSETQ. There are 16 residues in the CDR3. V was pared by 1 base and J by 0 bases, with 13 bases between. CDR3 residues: CASSLTPLTTNYGYTF. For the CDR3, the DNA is TGCGCCAGCAGCTTGACCCCCCTGACAACTAACTATGGCTACACCTTC.

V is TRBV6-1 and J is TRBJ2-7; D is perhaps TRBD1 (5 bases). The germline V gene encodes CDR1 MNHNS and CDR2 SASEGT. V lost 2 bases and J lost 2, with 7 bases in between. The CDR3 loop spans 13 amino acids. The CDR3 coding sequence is TGTGCCAGCAGTGAACACAGGCCCTACGAGCAGTACTTC. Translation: CASSEHRPYEQYF.

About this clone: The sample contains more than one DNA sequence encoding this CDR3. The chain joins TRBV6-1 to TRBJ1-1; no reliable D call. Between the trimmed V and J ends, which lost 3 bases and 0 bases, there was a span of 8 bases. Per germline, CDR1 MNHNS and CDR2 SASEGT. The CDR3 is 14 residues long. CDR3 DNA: TGTGCCAGCAGTGAGGCCCGTGTGAACACTGAAGCTTTCTTT. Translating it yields CASSEARVNTEAFF.

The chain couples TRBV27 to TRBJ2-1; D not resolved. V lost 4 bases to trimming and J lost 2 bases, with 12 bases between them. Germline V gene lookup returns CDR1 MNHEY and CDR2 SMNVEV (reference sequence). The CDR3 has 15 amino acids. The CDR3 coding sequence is TGTGCCAGCAGTTCTAGACCTTTCACCTACAATGAGCAGTTCTTC. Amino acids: CASSSRPFTYNEQFF.

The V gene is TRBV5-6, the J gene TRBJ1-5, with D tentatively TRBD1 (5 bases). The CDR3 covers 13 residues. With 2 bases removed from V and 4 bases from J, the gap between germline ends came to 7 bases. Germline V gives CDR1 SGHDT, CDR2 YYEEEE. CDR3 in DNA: TGTGCCAGCAGCTTTTCAGGGAATCAGCCCCAGCATTTT. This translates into CASSFSGNQPQHF.

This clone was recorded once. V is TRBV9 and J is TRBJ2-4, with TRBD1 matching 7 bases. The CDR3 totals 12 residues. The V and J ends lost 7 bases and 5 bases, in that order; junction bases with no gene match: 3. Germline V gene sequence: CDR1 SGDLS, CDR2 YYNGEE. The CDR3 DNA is TGTGCCAGCGAGGGGGCTGAAAACATTCAGTACTTC. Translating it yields CASEGAENIQYF.

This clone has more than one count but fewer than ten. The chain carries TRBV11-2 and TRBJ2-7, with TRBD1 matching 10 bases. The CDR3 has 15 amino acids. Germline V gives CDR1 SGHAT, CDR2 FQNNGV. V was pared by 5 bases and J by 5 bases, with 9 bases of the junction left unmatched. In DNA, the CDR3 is TGTGCCAGCAGCCTAGGGAGGACAGGGGGTAACGAGCAGTACTTC. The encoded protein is CASSLGRTGGNEQYF.

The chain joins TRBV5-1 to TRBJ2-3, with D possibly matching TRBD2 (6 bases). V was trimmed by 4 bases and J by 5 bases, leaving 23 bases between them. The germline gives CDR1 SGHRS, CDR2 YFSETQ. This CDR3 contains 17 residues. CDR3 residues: CASSPAAGGVSRDTQYF. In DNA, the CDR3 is TGCGCCAGCAGCCCCGCTGCCGGGGGAGTCAGTCGAGATACGCAGTATTTT. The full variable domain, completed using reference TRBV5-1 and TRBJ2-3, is KAGVTQTPRYLIKTRGQQVTLSCSPISGHRSVSWYQQTPGQGLQFLFEYFSETQRNKGNFPGRFSGRQFSNSRSEMNVSTLELGDSALYLCASSPAAGGVSRDTQYFGPGTRLTVL.

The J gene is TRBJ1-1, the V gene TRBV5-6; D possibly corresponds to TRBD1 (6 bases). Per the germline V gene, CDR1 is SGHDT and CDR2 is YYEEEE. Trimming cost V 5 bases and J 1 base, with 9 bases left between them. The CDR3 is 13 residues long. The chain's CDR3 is CASRRGGNTEAFF. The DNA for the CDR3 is TGTGCCAGCAGGAGGGGGGGGAACACTGAAGCTTTCTTT.

The CDR3 loop reads CASRVTGSSGNTIYF. The CDR3 DNA reads TGTGCCAGTAGAGTCACAGGGAGCTCTGGAAACACCATATATTTT. The rearrangement uses TRBV19 and TRBJ1-3; D possibly corresponds to TRBD1 (6 bases). The CDR3 is 15 amino acids. Germline V lookup: CDR1 LNHDA, CDR2 SQIVND (reference sequence). The V end lost 6 bases, the J end lost 0 bases, and 12 bases lay between the germline ends.

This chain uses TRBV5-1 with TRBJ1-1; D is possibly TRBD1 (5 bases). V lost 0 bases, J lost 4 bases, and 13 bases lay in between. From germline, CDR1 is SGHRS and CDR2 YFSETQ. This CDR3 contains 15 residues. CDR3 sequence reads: CASSLGPGRGTEAFF. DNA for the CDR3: TGCGCCAGCAGCTTGGGCCCCGGGAGGGGCACTGAAGCTTTCTTT.